This T cell receptor beta chain was recorded in a study of glioma-infiltrating T cells. There are many counts of this clonotype. No antigen is known for it. General study points: Very few CDR3 sequences were shared between tissue and blood. Tissue-blood divergence was below expectation in non-neoplastic patients, above in gliomas.

CDR1 and CDR2 (germline): SNHLY, FYNNEI. There are 17 residues in the CDR3. Trimming removed 0 bases from V and 0 bases from J, with 12 bases in between. Amplification of TCR alpha and beta CDR3 regions from RNA used iRepertoire nested multiplex PCR. For one-step reverse transcription and amplification, 100-400 ng of tissue mRNA or PBMC total RNA was used. One entry per CDR3 protein, called by TCRdb with MiXCR from the multiplex PCR reads. The sample shows roughly 200,000 distinct CDR3 sequences, roughly a third of them seen only once. V and J are TRBV2 and TRBJ2-1; no clear D. The TCR was taken from a human donor with low-grade glioma or glioblastoma, undergoing nonglioma brain surgery, or in good health (not recorded which). Material: glioma tissue, nonneoplastic brain tissue, or PBMCs (not recorded which). The CDR3 bases are TGTGCCAGCAGTGAAGCCCAACAGCTGATCTCCTACAATGAGCAGTTCTTC. Translating gives CASSEAQQLISYNEQFF.